This TCR beta chain was obtained from a study of cytomegalovirus exposure and HLA in healthy donors. CDR3 length: 15 residues. J was trimmed by 0 bases and V by 3 bases; bases with no gene match: 5. CDR1 and CDR2 (germline): SGHRS, YFSETQ. The study drew the donors from its roughly 110-subject validation cohort, separate from the approximately 700-subject first cohort. Libraries were prepared by immunoSEQ multiplex PCR; TCRdb keeps only in-frame clonotypes and omits some of them. Here the sample spans roughly 200,000 clones, about 89% being singletons. The material sequenced was PBMCs. The rearrangement links TRBV5-1 to TRBJ1-1; 7 bases match TRBD1. The receptor's source is a man aged 30-40 years in good health and CMV-seropositive. The CDR3 DNA is TGCGCCAGCAGCTATATGGGACAGATGAACACTGAAGCTTTCTTT. The encoded protein is CASSYMGQMNTEAFF.